These 29 T cell receptor beta chains came from one sample sequenced in a study of blood T cell repertoires in COVID-19. Libraries were prepared by immunoSEQ multiplex PCR; TCRdb keeps only in-frame clonotypes and omits some of them. This sample has around 67,000 clones, with around four fifths found just once. Sequencing input: peripheral blood. These receptor sequences come from a man in his sixties or seventies with acute or convalescent COVID-19.

This chain connects TRBV30 to TRBJ1-3, with TRBD1 as a possible D gene (6 bases). This CDR3 has 18 amino acids. Germline CDR1 reads GTSNPN; CDR2 reads SVGIG (reference sequence). Trimming pared 2 bases from V and 0 bases from J, leaving 20 bases between. CDR3 DNA: TGTGCCTGGAGTCTCCGGGACACGCGACCGAGCTCTGGAAACACCATATATTTT. Translating it yields CAWSLRDTRPSSGNTIYF.

This rearrangement joins TRBV2 to TRBJ1-1; 8 nucleotides line up with TRBD1. The germline V gene encodes CDR1 SNHLY and CDR2 FYNNEI. V lost 7 bases and J lost 4; bases outside the gene matches: 5. The CDR3 consists of 13 residues. Written as DNA, the CDR3 is TGTGCCAGCACCGACAGGGGTTCCACTGAAGCTTTCTTT. As protein: CASTDRGSTEAFF.

This chain connects TRBV6-5 to TRBJ1-4; 8 bases line up with TRBD1. The germline V gene has CDR1 MNHEY and CDR2 SVGAGI. After removal of 6 bases from V and 6 bases from J, the junction contained 6 bases not matched to a gene. This CDR3 comprises 14 residues. The CDR3 reads CASRRTGSDEKLFF. The CDR3 DNA reads TGTGCCAGCAGAAGGACAGGGTCGGATGAAAAACTGTTTTTT.

The chain couples TRBV24-1 to TRBJ1-4; D gene unclear. CDR1 and CDR2 (germline): KGHDR, SFDVKD. The CDR3 has 15 residues. V lost 3 bases to trimming and J lost 4 bases, with 11 bases between them. CDR3 sequence: CATSDSTAGNEKLFF. In nucleotides, the CDR3 is TGTGCCACCAGTGATAGCACAGCCGGTAATGAAAAACTGTTTTTT.

This chain uses TRBV6-6 with TRBJ2-7; 7 nucleotides line up with TRBD1. CDR1 and CDR2 from the germline V gene are MNHNY and SVGAGI (reference sequence). V was clipped by 5 bases and J by 3 bases; unmatched bases: 7. This CDR3 has 14 amino acids. The CDR3 sequence is CASSRPGQDYEQYF. The CDR3, as DNA: TGTGCCAGCAGTCGACCTGGACAGGACTACGAGCAGTACTTC.

The V gene is TRBV28, the J gene TRBJ2-7; possibly TRBD1 for D (5 bases). The germline CDR1 and CDR2 sequences are MDHEN and SYDVKM. CDR3 length: 17 amino acids. V dropped 4 bases and J dropped 3 bases, with 22 bases sitting between them. Here the CDR3 DNA reads TGTGCCAGCAGTTCCGTACCAGGGAAGTCGAGCGACTACGAGCAGTACTTC. Amino acids: CASSSVPGKSSDYEQYF.

The chain is built from TRBV6-1 and TRBJ1-5; 7 bases map to TRBD1. After removal of 2 bases from V and 4 bases from J, the junction contained 8 bases not matched to a gene. The CDR3 is made up of 16 amino acids. Germline-derived CDR1 and CDR2 are MNHNS and SASEGT. The CDR3 nucleotides read TGTGCCAGCAGTGAATGGAGGGGGCAAGGGAATCAGCCCCAGCATTTT. Its protein is CASSEWRGQGNQPQHF.

V gene TRBV10-3 combines with J gene TRBJ1-1; D remains unclear. This CDR3 region has 14 residues. The V end lost 2 bases, the J end lost 1 base, and 8 bases lay between the germline ends. CDR1 is ENHRY and CDR2 is SYGVKD in the germline V gene. The CDR3 DNA reads as TGTGCCATCAGTGAGAGCGGCAGGAACACTGAAGCTTTCTTT. Its protein is CAISESGRNTEAFF.

This sequence joins TRBV5-1 and TRBJ2-4; D remains ambiguous. V was trimmed by 0 bases and J by 8 bases, leaving 15 bases between them. The CDR3 totals 15 residues. Germline-derived CDR1 and CDR2 are SGHRS and YFSETQ. The CDR3 nucleotides are TGCGCCAGCAGCTTGGCAGGCCAACCCACGGACATTCAGTACTTC. Protein product: CASSLAGQPTDIQYF.

This clone was seen a few times. V and J are TRBV18 and TRBJ1-1, with a possible D match to TRBD1 (5 bases). Germline CDR1 reads KGHSH; CDR2 reads LQKENI. The length of the CDR3 is 14 residues. V dropped 3 bases and J dropped 5 bases, with 13 bases sitting between them. The CDR3 loop is CASSPTAGETEAFF. Here the CDR3 DNA reads TGTGCCAGCTCACCGACAGCAGGTGAGACTGAAGCTTTCTTT.

V usage is TRBV7-6 and J usage is TRBJ2-1; 7 bases are a match to TRBD2. V was pared by 3 bases and J by 5 bases, with 7 bases of the junction left unmatched. Per the germline V gene, CDR1 is SGHVS and CDR2 is FNYEAQ. The CDR3 has 15 amino acids. Here the CDR3 reads CASSFSSTSHNEQFF. CDR3 in DNA: TGTGCCAGCAGCTTCTCGTCGACTAGCCACAATGAGCAGTTCTTC.

The chain's CDR3 is CASSPPEWSSGNTIYF. The CDR3 DNA reads TGTGCCAGCTCACCACCAGAGTGGAGCTCTGGAAACACCATATATTTT. V and J are TRBV18 and TRBJ1-3, with D unclear. CDR1 and CDR2 (germline): KGHSH, LQKENI. This CDR3 is built from 16 residues. Trimming took 0 bases from V and 0 from J, leaving 9 bases between them.

The J gene is TRBJ1-1, the V gene TRBV28, with D unclear. The germline V and J ends were trimmed by 6 bases and 6 bases, with 14 bases remaining between them. The germline gives CDR1 MDHEN, CDR2 SYDVKM. The CDR3 has 13 residues. The CDR3 DNA reads as TGTGCCAGCAGCATCAAGGTGGGCGCTGAAGCTTTCTTT. It translates to CASSIKVGAEAFF. The full variable domain, in which reference TRBV28 and TRBJ1-1 provide the parts outside the CDR3, is DVKVTQSSRYLVKRTGEKVFLECVQDMDHENMFWYRQDPGLGLRLIYFSYDVKMKEKGDIPEGYSVSREKKERFSLILESASTNQTSMYLCASSIKVGAEAFFGQGTRLTVV.

This clone was seen more than once but under ten times. The chain uses TRBV5-5 and TRBJ1-2, with 8 bases aligning to TRBD1. After removal of 4 bases from V and 0 bases from J, the junction contained 5 bases not matched to a gene. Germline V gives CDR1 SGHKS, CDR2 YYEKEE (reference sequence). This CDR3 region has 15 residues. CDR3 sequence reads: CASSEPDRANYGYTF. Here the CDR3 DNA reads TGTGCCAGCAGCGAACCGGACAGGGCTAACTATGGCTACACCTTC.

The chain is built from TRBV5-1 and TRBJ1-4; D is undetermined. Trimming stripped 0 bases from V and 3 bases from J, with 9 bases between. CDR1 and CDR2 (germline): SGHRS, YFSETQ. There are 15 residues in the CDR3. The CDR3 is CASSLELGPNEKLFF. As DNA, the CDR3 is TGCGCCAGCAGCTTGGAACTGGGCCCTAATGAAAAACTGTTTTTT. The full variable domain, completed using reference TRBV5-1 and TRBJ1-4, is KAGVTQTPRYLIKTRGQQVTLSCSPISGHRSVSWYQQTPGQGLQFLFEYFSETQRNKGNFPGRFSGRQFSNSRSEMNVSTLELGDSALYLCASSLELGPNEKLFFGSGTQLSVL.

The rearrangement uses TRBV6-6 and TRBJ2-2; TRBD1 agrees at 7 bases. This CDR3 has 16 amino acids. The ends lost 5 bases at V and 0 bases at J; junction bases unmatched: 6. Germline loops: CDR1 MNHNY, CDR2 SVGAGI (reference sequence). In DNA form, the CDR3 reads TGTGCCAGCAGTGGGAACAGGGGAGCGAACACCGGGGAGCTGTTTTTT. Translation gives CASSGNRGANTGELFF.

A single count supports this clone. The chain joins TRBV5-1 to TRBJ2-4; D may be TRBD1 (6 bases). The CDR3 length is 14 residues. Trimming removed 5 bases from V and 7 bases from J, with 16 bases in between. CDR1 is SGHRS, CDR2 YFSETQ, per germline. The CDR3: CASRQGSGVNIQYF. CDR3 DNA sequence: TGCGCCAGCAGACAGGGTTCGGGCGTTAACATTCAGTACTTC.

The CDR3 sequence: CASSIRLAGGAYNEQFF. CDR3 bases: TGTGCCAGCAGTATCCGACTAGCGGGAGGCGCCTACAATGAGCAGTTCTTC. J is TRBJ2-1 and V is TRBV6-2 or TRBV6-3; TRBD2 aligns across 13 bases. Trimming cost V 5 bases and J 2 bases; bases outside gene matches: 6. Germline V gene sequence: CDR1 MNHEY, CDR2 SVGEGT. The CDR3 contains 17 residues.

The CDR3 reads CASSLDGGGSRGETQYF. The DNA of the CDR3 is TGTGCCAGCAGCCTCGATGGGGGGGGCTCCCGGGGAGAGACCCAGTACTTC. The V call is TRBV7-2, the J call TRBJ2-5; possibly TRBD2 for D (7 bases). The CDR3 has 17 amino acids. Deletions cut 5 bases from V and 4 bases from J, with 23 bases between. Looked up from germline, CDR1 is SGHTA and CDR2 is FQGNSA.

V usage is TRBV14 and J usage is TRBJ1-6; 7 positions agree with TRBD1. CDR1 is SGHDN and CDR2 is FVKESK in the germline V gene. CDR3 length: 16 amino acids. Unmatched junction bases numbered 9, after V lost 2 bases and J lost 8 bases. CDR3 residues: CASSQMSWDSDSPLHF. Written as DNA, the CDR3 is TGTGCCAGCAGCCAAATGTCGTGGGACAGTGATTCACCCCTCCACTTT.

This sequence joins TRBV7-3 and TRBJ2-5; the D gene is possibly TRBD1 (6 bases). CDR1 and CDR2 (germline): SGHTA, FQGTGA. Trimming removed 3 bases at V and 8 bases at J, with 13 bases between. The CDR3 is 13 amino acids. In nucleotides, the CDR3 is TGTGCCAGCAGCTTCGACAGGACCAGAACCCAGTACTTC. Residues: CASSFDRTRTQYF.

The V call is TRBV29-1, the J call TRBJ2-7; D not resolved. CDR1 is SQVTM, CDR2 ANQGSEA, per germline. Trimming removed 4 bases from V and 1 base from J, with 8 bases in between. This CDR3 is built from 12 residues. The CDR3 spells CSVAYRSYEQYF. DNA of the CDR3: TGCAGCGTTGCTTACAGATCCTACGAGCAGTACTTC.

The chain has TRBV6-5 and TRBJ1-1; D might be TRBD1 (5 bases). Per the germline V gene, CDR1 is MNHEY and CDR2 is SVGAGI. The CDR3 spans 14 residues. Trimming took off 2 bases at V and 2 bases at J, with 9 bases between the two ends. CDR3 sequence reads: CASSYGASNTEAFF. Here the CDR3 DNA reads TGTGCCAGCAGTTACGGGGCAAGTAACACTGAAGCTTTCTTT.

This chain links TRBV6-1 with TRBJ2-7, with 7 bases lining up with TRBD1. The germline gives CDR1 MNHNS, CDR2 SASEGT. The V segment lost 3 bases and the J segment 3 bases; nucleotides outside the gene matches: 5. The CDR3 spans 14 residues. CDR3 protein: CASSERAGGYEQYF. CDR3 DNA sequence: TGTGCCAGCAGTGAGCGGGCAGGGGGCTACGAGCAGTACTTC.

The chain employs TRBV24-1 and TRBJ2-1; 7 bases map to TRBD2. Losses at the gene ends were 0 bases for V and 9 bases for J; bases not matched to a gene: 10. Per germline, CDR1 KGHDR and CDR2 SFDVKD. The CDR3 consists of 16 residues. The CDR3 bases are TGTGCCACCAGTGATTTGGCGGGCCGGGCGGGAGCTGAGCAGTTCTTC. Amino acids: CATSDLAGRAGAEQFF.

The chain employs TRBV6-1 and TRBJ1-6, with D uncertain. Germline CDR1 MNHNS, CDR2 SASEGT. This CDR3 spans 14 amino acids. Between the trimmed V and J ends, which lost 3 bases and 7 bases, there was a span of 10 bases. CDR3 protein: CASSERAGNSPLHF. DNA for the CDR3: TGTGCCAGCAGTGAGCGCGCCGGGAATTCACCCCTCCACTTT.

The genes are TRBV6-1 and TRBJ1-2; no firm D call. This CDR3 contains 13 residues. V lost 2 bases to trimming and J lost 6 bases, with 10 bases between them. Germline V gene data show CDR1 as MNHNS and CDR2 as SASEGT. DNA of the CDR3: TGTGCCAGCAGTGAACCGCAGAAGAATGGCTACACCTTC. Protein sequence: CASSEPQKNGYTF.

The chain employs TRBV19 and TRBJ1-5; 12 nucleotides agree with TRBD1. V dropped 5 bases and J dropped 5; count of bases not matched to a gene: 4. This CDR3 is 15 amino acids long. CDR1 is LNHDA and CDR2 is SQIVND in the germline V gene (reference sequence). CDR3: CASSPGQGAHQPQHF. The CDR3, as DNA: TGTGCCAGTAGTCCGGGACAGGGGGCTCATCAGCCCCAGCATTTT. The variable domain in full, completed from reference TRBV19 and TRBJ1-5, reads DGGITQSPKYLFRKEGQNVTLSCEQNLNHDAMYWYRQDPGQGLRLIYYSQIVNDFQKGDIAEGYSVSREKKESFPLTVTSAQKNPTAFYLCASSPGQGAHQPQHFGDGTRLSIL.

This clone was detected only a few times. This chain connects TRBV7-9 to TRBJ1-1; tentatively, D is TRBD1 (6 bases). The V and J ends lost 6 bases and 0 bases respectively, with 20 bases between them. The CDR3 loop spans 17 amino acids. Germline CDR1 is SEHNR and CDR2 is FQNEAQ (reference sequence). The CDR3 is CASRPGQQPRMNTEAFF. The DNA for the CDR3 is TGTGCCAGCAGACCGGGACAACAACCTCGCATGAACACTGAAGCTTTCTTT.